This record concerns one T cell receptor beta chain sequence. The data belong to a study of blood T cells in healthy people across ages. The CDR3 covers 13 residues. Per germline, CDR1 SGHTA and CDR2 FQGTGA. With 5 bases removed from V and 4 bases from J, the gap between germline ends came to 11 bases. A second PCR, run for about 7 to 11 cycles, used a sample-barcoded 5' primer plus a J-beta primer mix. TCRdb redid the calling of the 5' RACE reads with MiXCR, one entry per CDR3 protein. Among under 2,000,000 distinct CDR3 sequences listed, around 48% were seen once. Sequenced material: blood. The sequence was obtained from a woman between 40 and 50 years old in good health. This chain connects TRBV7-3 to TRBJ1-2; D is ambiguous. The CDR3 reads CASSQRESYGYTF. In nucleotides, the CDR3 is TGTGCCAGCAGCCAAAGGGAATCCTATGGCTACACCTTC.